Listed below are T cell receptor beta chains from one sample, sequenced in a study of T-cell reconstitution after alpha-beta-depleted transplantation in children. TCRdb reanalysed the PCR reads using MiXCR and keeps one entry per CDR3 protein. The sample holds 350,000 to 500,000 distinct CDR3 sequences, about 40% seen once. The material sequenced was PBMCs, taken before TCRalphabeta/CD19-depleted stem cell transplant. These receptors all stem from a girl aged 2 to 10 with aplastic anemia, due to receive a stem cell transplant. CDR3s include the opening cysteine and the closing phenylalanine or tryptophan. The order of the fields is clone size, D gene, J gene, V gene, CDR3 protein, CDR3 DNA. A D gene is named only where the DNA matches it firmly. Only part of the rows carry a size: once, few, many, or a class if the clone is expanded.

size: many; D: TRBD1; J: TRBJ1-5; V: TRBV12-3/TRBV12-4; CDR3: CASSLGTGVYQPQHF; DNA: TGTGCCAGCAGTTTAGGGACAGGAGTATATCAGCCCCAGCATTTT
size: NA; D: NA; J: TRBJ2-6; V: TRBV12-3/TRBV12-4; CDR3: CASTPRSGYAGANVLTF; DNA: TGTGCCAGCACCCCCAGGTCAGGGTATGCTGGGGCCAACGTCCTGACTTTC
size: few; D: TRBD2; J: TRBJ2-7; V: TRBV7-6; CDR3: CASNAREGGEQYF; DNA: TGTGCCAGCAACGCCCGGGAGGGAGGGGAGCAGTACTTC
size: NA; D: TRBD2; J: TRBJ2-1; V: TRBV20-1; CDR3: CSAPPSGIYEQFF; DNA: TGCAGTGCCCCGCCTAGCGGGATCTATGAGCAGTTCTTC
size: many; D: NA; J: TRBJ2-1; V: TRBV4-3; CDR3: CASSQDRQGQRDNEQFF; DNA: TGCGCCAGCAGCCAAGATCGTCAAGGACAGCGTGACAATGAGCAGTTCTTC
size: many; D: NA; J: TRBJ2-5; V: TRBV20-1; CDR3: CSAWDTGSQETQYF; DNA: TGCAGTGCTTGGGACACGGGCTCTCAAGAGACCCAGTACTTC
size: many; D: NA; J: TRBJ2-1; V: TRBV13; CDR3: CASSLVGRGPTYNEQFF; DNA: TGTGCCAGCAGCTTAGTAGGGCGGGGGCCTACCTACAATGAGCAGTTCTTC
size: NA; D: TRBD2; J: TRBJ2-7; V: TRBV20-1; CDR3: CSARALPNRDYTLYEQYF; DNA: TGCAGTGCTAGAGCCCTCCCAAACCGGGACTACACCCTCTACGAGCAGTACTTC
size: NA; D: NA; J: TRBJ2-1; V: TRBV7-9; CDR3: CASSSRDLNNEQFF; DNA: TGTGCCAGCAGCTCCCGGGACTTAAACAATGAGCAGTTCTTC
size: NA; D: NA; J: TRBJ2-1; V: TRBV15; CDR3: CATSRESIRGVWYNEQFF; DNA: TGTGCCACCAGCAGAGAGTCTATTAGGGGGGTGTGGTACAATGAGCAGTTCTTC
size: NA; D: TRBD1; J: TRBJ2-7; V: TRBV5-1; CDR3: CASSWDPGQGSYEQYF; DNA: TGCGCCAGCAGCTGGGATCCGGGACAGGGCTCCTACGAGCAGTACTTC
size: NA; D: TRBD2; J: TRBJ2-3; V: TRBV29-1; CDR3: CSPGLAGGSTQYF; DNA: TGCAGCCCCGGACTAGCGGGAGGTTCTACGCAGTATTTT
size: NA; D: NA; J: TRBJ1-1; V: TRBV28; CDR3: CASSLYQGHTEAFF; DNA: TGTGCCAGCAGTTTATATCAGGGCCACACTGAAGCTTTCTTT
size: few; D: NA; J: TRBJ1-1; V: TRBV9; CDR3: CASSVGGNAEAFF; DNA: TGTGCCAGCAGCGTAGGGGGGAACGCTGAAGCTTTCTTT
size: few; D: NA; J: TRBJ2-5; V: TRBV5-1; CDR3: CASSLMAGDLKETQYF; DNA: TGCGCCAGCAGCTTGATGGCAGGGGACCTCAAAGAGACCCAGTACTTC
size: NA; D: NA; J: TRBJ1-2; V: TRBV7-2; CDR3: CASSLAFSLANYGYTF; DNA: TGTGCCAGCAGCTTGGCCTTTTCTTTAGCTAACTATGGCTACACCTTC